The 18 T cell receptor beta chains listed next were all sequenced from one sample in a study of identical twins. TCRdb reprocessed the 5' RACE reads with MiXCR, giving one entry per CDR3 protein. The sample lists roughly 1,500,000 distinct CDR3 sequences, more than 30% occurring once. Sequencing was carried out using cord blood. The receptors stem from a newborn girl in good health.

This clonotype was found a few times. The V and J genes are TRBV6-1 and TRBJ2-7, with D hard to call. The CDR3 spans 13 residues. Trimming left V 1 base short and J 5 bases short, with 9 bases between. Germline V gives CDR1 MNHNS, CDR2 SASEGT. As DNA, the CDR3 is TGTGCCAGCAGTGAAGTTGGCATCCACGAGCAGTACTTC. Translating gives CASSEVGIHEQYF.

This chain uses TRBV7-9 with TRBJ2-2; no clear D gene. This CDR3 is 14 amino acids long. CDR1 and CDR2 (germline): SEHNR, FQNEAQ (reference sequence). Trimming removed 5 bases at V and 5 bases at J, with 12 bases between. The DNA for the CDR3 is TGTGCCAGCAGCCCCTTTGTGGCAACCGGGGAGCTGTTTTTT. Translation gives CASSPFVATGELFF.

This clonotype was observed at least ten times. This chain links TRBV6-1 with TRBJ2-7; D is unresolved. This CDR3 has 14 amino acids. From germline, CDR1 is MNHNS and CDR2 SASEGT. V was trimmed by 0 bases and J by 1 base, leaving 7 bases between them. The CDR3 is CASSEAAVSYEQYF. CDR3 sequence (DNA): TGTGCCAGCAGTGAAGCGGCAGTTTCCTACGAGCAGTACTTC.

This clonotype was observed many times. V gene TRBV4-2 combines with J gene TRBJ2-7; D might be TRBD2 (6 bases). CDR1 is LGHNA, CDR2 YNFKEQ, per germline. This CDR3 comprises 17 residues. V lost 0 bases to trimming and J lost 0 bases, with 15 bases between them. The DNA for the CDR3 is TGTGCCAGCAGCCAAGAACAGTTTCCGGGGGACTCCTACGAGCAGTACTTC. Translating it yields CASSQEQFPGDSYEQYF.

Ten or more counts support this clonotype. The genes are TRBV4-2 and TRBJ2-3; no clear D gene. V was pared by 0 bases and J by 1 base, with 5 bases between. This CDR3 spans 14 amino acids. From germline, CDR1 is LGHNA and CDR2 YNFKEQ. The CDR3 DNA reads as TGTGCCAGCAGCCAAGAAGCCCGCACAGATACGCAGTATTTT. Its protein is CASSQEARTDTQYF.

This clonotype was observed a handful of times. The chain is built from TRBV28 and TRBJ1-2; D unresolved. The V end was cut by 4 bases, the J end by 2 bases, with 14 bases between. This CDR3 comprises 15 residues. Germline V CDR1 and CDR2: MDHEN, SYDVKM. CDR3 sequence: CASSSPQGGNYGYTF. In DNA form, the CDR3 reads TGTGCCAGCAGTTCACCCCAAGGAGGGAACTATGGCTACACCTTC.

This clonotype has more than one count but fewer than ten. CDR3 nucleotides: TGTGCCAGCATTAAAGCCCTTTGGACAGGCGTGGAGGGCTACGAGCAGTACTTC. It specifies CASIKALWTGVEGYEQYF. The V call is TRBV2, the J call TRBJ2-7; D possibly corresponds to TRBD1 (7 bases). Per germline, CDR1 SNHLY and CDR2 FYNNEI. The CDR3 runs 18 residues. Between the trimmed V and J ends, which lost 7 bases and 3 bases, there was a span of 28 bases.

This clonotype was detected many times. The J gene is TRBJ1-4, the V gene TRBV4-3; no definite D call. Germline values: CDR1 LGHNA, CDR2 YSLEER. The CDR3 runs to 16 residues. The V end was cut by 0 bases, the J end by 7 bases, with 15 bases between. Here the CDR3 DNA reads TGCGCCAGCAGCCAAGAGGGATCAGGATCGGTTGAAAAACTGTTTTTT. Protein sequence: CASSQEGSGSVEKLFF.

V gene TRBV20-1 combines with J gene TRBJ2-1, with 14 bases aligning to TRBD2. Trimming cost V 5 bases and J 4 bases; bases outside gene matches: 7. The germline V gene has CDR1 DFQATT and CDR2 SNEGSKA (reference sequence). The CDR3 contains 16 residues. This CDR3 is CSASGTSGSGYNEQFF. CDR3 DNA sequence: TGCAGTGCTTCCGGGACTAGCGGGAGTGGGTACAATGAGCAGTTCTTC.

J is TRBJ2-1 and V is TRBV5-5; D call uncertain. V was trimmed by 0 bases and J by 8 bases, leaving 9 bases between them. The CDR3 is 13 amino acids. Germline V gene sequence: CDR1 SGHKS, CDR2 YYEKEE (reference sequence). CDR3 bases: TGTGCCAGCAGCTTGGCCCCCATAGATGAGCAGTTCTTC. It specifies CASSLAPIDEQFF.

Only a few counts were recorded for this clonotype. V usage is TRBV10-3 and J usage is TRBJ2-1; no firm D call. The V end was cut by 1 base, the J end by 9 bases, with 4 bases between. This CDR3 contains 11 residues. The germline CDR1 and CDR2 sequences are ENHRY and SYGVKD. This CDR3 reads CAISEYGEQFF. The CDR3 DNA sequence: TGTGCCATCAGTGAGTACGGTGAGCAGTTCTTC.

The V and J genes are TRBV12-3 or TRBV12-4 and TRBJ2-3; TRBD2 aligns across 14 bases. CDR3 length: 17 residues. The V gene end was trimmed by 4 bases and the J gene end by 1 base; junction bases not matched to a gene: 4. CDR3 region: CASSWTSGRRGTDTQYF. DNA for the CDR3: TGTGCCAGCAGTTGGACTAGCGGGAGGCGGGGCACAGATACGCAGTATTTT.

CDR3 nucleotide sequence: TGTGCCAGCACCTCGAGGGGGTCGAGAGTTTTCTTT. Its translation is CASTSRGSRVFF. The chain is built from TRBV6-5 and TRBJ1-1; the D gene is possibly TRBD1 (6 bases). Germline assignment: CDR1 MNHEY and CDR2 SVGAGI. The CDR3 length is 12 residues. With 7 bases removed from V and 13 bases from J, the gap between germline ends came to 19 bases.

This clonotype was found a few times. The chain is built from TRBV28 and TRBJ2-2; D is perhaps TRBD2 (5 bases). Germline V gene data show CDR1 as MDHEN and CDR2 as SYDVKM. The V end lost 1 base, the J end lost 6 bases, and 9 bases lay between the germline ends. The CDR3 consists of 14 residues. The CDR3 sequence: CASSLSGIAGELFF. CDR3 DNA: TGTGCCAGCAGTTTATCCGGGATTGCCGGGGAGCTGTTTTTT.

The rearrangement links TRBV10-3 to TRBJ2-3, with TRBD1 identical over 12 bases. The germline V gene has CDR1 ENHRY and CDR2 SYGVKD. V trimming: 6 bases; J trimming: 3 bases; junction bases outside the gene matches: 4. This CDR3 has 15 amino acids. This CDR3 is CAIRGTGGVTDTQYF. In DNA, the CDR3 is TGTGCCATCAGGGGGACAGGGGGCGTGACAGATACGCAGTATTTT.

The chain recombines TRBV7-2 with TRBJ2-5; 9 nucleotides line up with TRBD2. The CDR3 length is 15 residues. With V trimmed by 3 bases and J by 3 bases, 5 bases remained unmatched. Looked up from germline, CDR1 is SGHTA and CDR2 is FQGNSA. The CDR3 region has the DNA TGTGCCAGCAGCTTGGGTAGCGGGGGAAAAGAGACCCAGTACTTC. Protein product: CASSLGSGGKETQYF.

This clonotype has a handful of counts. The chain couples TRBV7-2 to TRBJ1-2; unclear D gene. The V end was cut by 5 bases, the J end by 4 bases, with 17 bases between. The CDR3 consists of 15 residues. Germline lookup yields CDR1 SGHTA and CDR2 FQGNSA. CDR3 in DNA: TGTGCCAGCAGCCCTCAAAGAGCAGAGCGCTATGGCTACACCTTC. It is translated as CASSPQRAERYGYTF.

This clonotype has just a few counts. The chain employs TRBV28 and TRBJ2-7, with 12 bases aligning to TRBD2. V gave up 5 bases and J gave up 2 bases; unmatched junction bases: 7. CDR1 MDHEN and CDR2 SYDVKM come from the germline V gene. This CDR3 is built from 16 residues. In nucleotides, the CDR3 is TGTGCCAGCAGTCCCCTAGCGGGAGGGGGAGCCTACGAGCAGTACTTC. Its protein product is CASSPLAGGGAYEQYF.